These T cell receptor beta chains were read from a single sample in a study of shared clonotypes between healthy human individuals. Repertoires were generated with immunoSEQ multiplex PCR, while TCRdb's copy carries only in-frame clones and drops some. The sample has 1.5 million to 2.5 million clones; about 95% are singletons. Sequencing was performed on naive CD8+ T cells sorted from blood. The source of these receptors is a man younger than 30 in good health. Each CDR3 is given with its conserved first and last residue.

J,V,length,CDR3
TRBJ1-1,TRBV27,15,CASSFIPLGDTEAFF
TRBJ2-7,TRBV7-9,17,CASSWGARQGEGYEQYF
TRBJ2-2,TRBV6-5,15,CASRSDRVDTGELFF
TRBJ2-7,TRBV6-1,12,CASTGFSYEQYF
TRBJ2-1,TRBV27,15,CASSFSGTVYNEQFF
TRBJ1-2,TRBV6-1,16,CASSEGRVDYYYGYTF
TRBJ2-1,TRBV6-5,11,CASSHGLEQFF
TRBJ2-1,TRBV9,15,CASSPVQGPYNEQFF
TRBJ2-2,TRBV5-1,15,CASSLGPQGTGELFF
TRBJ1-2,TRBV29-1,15,CSVDTGTGRNYGYTF
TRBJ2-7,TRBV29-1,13,CSVVRTSGHEQYF
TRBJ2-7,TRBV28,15,CATNQGRDFLDEQYF
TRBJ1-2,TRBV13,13,CASSPTGGIGYTF
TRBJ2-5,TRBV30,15,CAWSVDSVGQETQYF
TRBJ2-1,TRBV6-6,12,CASTPSYNEQFF
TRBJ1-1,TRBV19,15,CASSIGRGLVTEAFF
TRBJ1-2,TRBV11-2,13,CASRSGRARGYTF
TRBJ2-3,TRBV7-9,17,CASSTPASGGITDTQYF
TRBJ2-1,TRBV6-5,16,CASSYRTSSSYNEQFF
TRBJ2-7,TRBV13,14,CASSLWTGTYEQYF
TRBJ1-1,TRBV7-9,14,CASSLGLEGAEAFF
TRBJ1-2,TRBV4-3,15,CASSQDPGGWYGYTF
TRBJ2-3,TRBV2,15,CASSEQQASTDTQYF
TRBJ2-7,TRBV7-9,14,CASSFSGTRYEQYF
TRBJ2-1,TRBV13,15,CASSLTSGGVDEQFF
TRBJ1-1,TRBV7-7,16,CASSQGTGAQGTEAFF
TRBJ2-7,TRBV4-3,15,CASSPSTGGGDEQYF
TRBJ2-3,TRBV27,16,CASSVLQGLGTDTQYF
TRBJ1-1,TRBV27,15,CASTTTVGERTEAFF
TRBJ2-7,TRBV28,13,CASTPHRAYEQYF
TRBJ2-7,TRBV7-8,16,CASSSEGYPGTYEQYF
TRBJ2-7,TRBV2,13,CASSGEGGNEQYF
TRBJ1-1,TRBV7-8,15,CASSPTPKSNTEAFF
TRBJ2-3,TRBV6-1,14,CASTRDSSTDTQYF
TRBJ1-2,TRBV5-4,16,CASSPKTGTGYYGYTF
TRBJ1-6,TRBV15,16,CATSRDGGQWSSPLHF
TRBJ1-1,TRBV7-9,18,CASSLVIGVGGWAAEAFF
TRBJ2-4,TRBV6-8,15,CASTKPRQGADIQYF
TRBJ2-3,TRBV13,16,CASSVGLAEATDTQYF
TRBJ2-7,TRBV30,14,CAWRTDRERHEQYF
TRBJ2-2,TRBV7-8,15,CASSPTGANTGELFF
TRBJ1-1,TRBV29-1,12,CSVVGIDTEAFF
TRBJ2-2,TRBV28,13,CASSFDLTGELFF
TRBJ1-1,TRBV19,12,CASSFRDTEAFF
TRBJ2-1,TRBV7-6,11,CASRADNEQFF